These 13 T cell receptor beta chains came from one sample sequenced in a study of persistence of HIV-infected CD4 T cells (TCRdb year 2020). What these receptors recognize is not known. The treatment or condition label, as the study defines it: suppressive antiretroviral therapy. As a nonspecific positive control representing the CD4+ T cell repertoire, the cells were stimulated with anti-CD3/anti-CD28 magnetic beads. Responding CD4+ T cells were sorted by upregulation of both CD40 ligand and CD69. TCRbeta repertoires were sequenced from genomic DNA with the immunoSEQ hsTCRB assay version 4 in survey mode. Entries here come from immuneACCESS through TCRdb and include only in-frame sequences with V and J called. Some clones fail to appear in such tables; in the studies checked, an unresolved V gene covers under half of the shortfall, and the cause of the remainder is unknown. Here the sample has 35,000 to 45,000 clones; over 80% occur a single time. 1.3% of the sample is taken by the ten largest.

The source material was CD4+ T cells sorted from PBMCs after approximately 19-hour stimulation, sampled from a patient who received antiretroviral therapy. In the paper's terms, the cell subset or site label means: CD40L+CD69+ CD4 T cells responding to anti-CD3/anti-CD28 beads, representing the overall repertoire. These receptors came from an adult man with HIV who was CMV-seropositive.

This chain connects TRBV27 to TRBJ2-1, with 13 nucleotides matching TRBD2. The V and J ends lost 6 bases and 8 bases, in that order; junction bases with no gene match: 7. The CDR3 spans 15 residues. The germline CDR1 and CDR2 sequences are MNHEY and SMNVEV (reference sequence). CDR3 coding DNA: TGTGCCAGCAGCCTGGGACTAGCGGGACTCGATGAGCAGTTCTTC. This sequence encodes CASSLGLAGLDEQFF.

This chain uses TRBV7-2 with TRBJ2-1; 7 nucleotides match TRBD2. Germline V gene data show CDR1 as SGHTA and CDR2 as FQGNSA. CDR3 length: 14 residues. The V segment lost 3 bases and the J segment 5 bases; nucleotides outside the gene matches: 4. In DNA, the CDR3 is TGTGCCAGCAGCTTTCACGGGAGGAACAATGAGCAGTTCTTC. Encoded protein: CASSFHGRNNEQFF.

The chain combines TRBV19 with TRBJ1-1; no firm D call. CDR1 LNHDA and CDR2 SQIVND come from the germline V gene (reference sequence). The V end was cut by 8 bases, the J end by 1 base, with 5 bases between. The CDR3 is 11 amino acids. The CDR3 region has the DNA TGTGCCAGTCGCGAGAACACTGAAGCTTTCTTT. Protein: CASRENTEAFF.

The rearrangement joins TRBV5-6 to TRBJ1-5; maybe TRBD1 (5 bases). V dropped 4 bases and J dropped 10 bases, with 27 bases sitting between them. CDR1 is SGHDT, CDR2 YYEEEE, per germline. This CDR3 is built from 17 residues. CDR3 nucleotide sequence: TGTGCCAGCAGCCAAACGCCGGGACCCCATGAGTCGTTCCCCCAGCATTTT. Amino acids: CASSQTPGPHESFPQHF.

The chain joins TRBV29-1 to TRBJ2-3; 12 bases fit TRBD2. CDR1 SQVTM and CDR2 ANQGSEA come from the germline V gene. The CDR3 has 14 amino acids. The J segment lost 1 base and the V segment lost 6 bases, leaving 2 bases of the junction unmatched. This chain's CDR3 is CSVRTSGGTDTQYF. The CDR3 DNA reads as TGCAGCGTGCGGACTAGCGGGGGCACAGATACGCAGTATTTT.

This clone appeared a few times. The genes are TRBV29-1 and TRBJ2-7, with D possibly TRBD1 on 7 matching bases. This CDR3 is 15 amino acids long. Germline CDR1 SQVTM, CDR2 ANQGSEA. Trimming pared 6 bases from V and 0 bases from J, leaving 18 bases between. The chain's CDR3 is CSVAGQIRTSYEQYF. The CDR3 DNA reads TGCAGCGTGGCGGGACAGATCCGTACCTCCTACGAGCAGTACTTC.

The rearrangement links TRBV5-6 to TRBJ2-7, with D possibly being TRBD1 (5 bases). Deletions cut 3 bases from V and 2 bases from J, with 9 bases between. Germline loops: CDR1 SGHDT, CDR2 YYEEEE. The CDR3 runs to 13 residues. CDR3 in DNA: TGTGCCAGCAGCTGGACGGACACCTACGAGCAGTACTTC. Its translation: CASSWTDTYEQYF.

The V call is TRBV2, the J call TRBJ2-5; unclear D gene. In germline, CDR1 is SNHLY, CDR2 FYNNEI. V was pared by 3 bases and J by 5 bases, with 7 bases between. CDR3 size: 12 residues. The CDR3 here is CASSDLRETQYF. In DNA, the CDR3 is TGTGCCAGCAGTGACCTCCGGGAGACCCAGTACTTC.

The J gene is TRBJ1-5, the V gene TRBV27, with D perhaps TRBD1 (5 bases). V was shortened by 6 bases and J by 6 bases, with 18 bases between the two germline ends. Germline values: CDR1 MNHEY, CDR2 SMNVEV (reference sequence). The CDR3 is 15 amino acids. The CDR3 is CASSFTGGGGQPQHF. CDR3 nucleotides: TGTGCCAGCAGCTTCACTGGCGGGGGGGGTCAGCCCCAGCATTTT.

V usage is TRBV11-2 and J usage is TRBJ2-3, with 7 positions matching TRBD1. V was pared by 4 bases and J by 4 bases, with 20 bases of the junction left unmatched. The CDR3 has 19 amino acids. Germline V gene data show CDR1 as SGHAT and CDR2 as FQNNGV. CDR3 DNA sequence: TGTGCCAGCAGCTCCCGAACCTCGGCCCTGACAGGGCGGGCAGATACGCAGTATTTT. This translates into CASSSRTSALTGRADTQYF.

The chain combines TRBV6-6 with TRBJ1-3, with D maybe TRBD1 (6 bases). V lost 2 bases and J lost 4, with 12 bases in between. Germline lookup yields CDR1 MNHNY and CDR2 SVGAGI (reference sequence). CDR3 length: 15 amino acids. Here the CDR3 reads CASSYRQDRGNTIYF. CDR3 nucleotides: TGTGCCAGCAGTTACAGACAGGACAGAGGAAACACCATATATTTT.

The V call is TRBV7-3, the J call TRBJ2-7; D might be TRBD1 (6 bases). This CDR3 has 14 residues. V lost 5 bases and J lost 0, with 11 bases in between. Germline CDR1 is SGHTA and CDR2 is FQGTGA. The CDR3 sequence: CASSLQQGSYEQYF. DNA for the CDR3: TGTGCCAGCAGCCTACAACAGGGCTCCTACGAGCAGTACTTC. The complete variable domain, with remaining parts taken from reference TRBV7-3 and TRBJ2-7, reads GAGVSQTPSNKVTEKGKYVELRCDPISGHTALYWYRQSLGQGPEFLIYFQGTGAADDSGLPNDRFFAVRPEGSVSTLKIQRTERGDSAVYLCASSLQQGSYEQYFGPGTRLTVT.

The rearrangement uses TRBV15 and TRBJ1-5; the D gene is possibly TRBD1 (6 bases). Trimming stripped 4 bases from V and 5 bases from J, with 21 bases between. This CDR3 comprises 17 residues. From germline, CDR1 is LNHNV and CDR2 YYDKDF (reference sequence). CDR3 DNA: TGTGCCACCAGCACTCGCTGGGCGGGGGGCTCGGATCAGCCCCAGCATTTT. This codes for CATSTRWAGGSDQPQHF.